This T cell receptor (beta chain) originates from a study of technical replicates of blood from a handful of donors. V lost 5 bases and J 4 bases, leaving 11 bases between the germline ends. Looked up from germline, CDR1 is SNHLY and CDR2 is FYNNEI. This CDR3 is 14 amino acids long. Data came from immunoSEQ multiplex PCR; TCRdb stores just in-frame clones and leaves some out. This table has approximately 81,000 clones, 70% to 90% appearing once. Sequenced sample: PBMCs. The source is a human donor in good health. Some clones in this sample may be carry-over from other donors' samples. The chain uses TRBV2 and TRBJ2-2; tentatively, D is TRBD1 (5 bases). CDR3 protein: CASSRNQGTGELFF. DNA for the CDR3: TGTGCCAGCAGTAGGAACCAGGGCACCGGGGAGCTGTTTTTT.